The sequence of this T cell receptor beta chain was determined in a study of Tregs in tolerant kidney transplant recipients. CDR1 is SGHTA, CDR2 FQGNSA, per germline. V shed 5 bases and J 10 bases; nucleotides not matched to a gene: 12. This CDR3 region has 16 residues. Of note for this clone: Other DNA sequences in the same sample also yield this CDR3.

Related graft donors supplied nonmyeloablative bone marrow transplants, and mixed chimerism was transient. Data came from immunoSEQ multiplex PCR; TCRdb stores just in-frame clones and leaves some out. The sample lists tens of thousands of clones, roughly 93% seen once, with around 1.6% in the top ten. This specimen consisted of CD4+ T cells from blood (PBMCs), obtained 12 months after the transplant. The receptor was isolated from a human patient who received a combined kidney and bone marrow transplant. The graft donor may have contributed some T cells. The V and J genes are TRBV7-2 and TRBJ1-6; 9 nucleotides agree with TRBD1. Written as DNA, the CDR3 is TGTGCCAGCAGCCGGATGGGACAGGGAGATCACTCACCCCTCCACTTT. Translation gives CASSRMGQGDHSPLHF.